Shown below are 15 T cell receptor beta chains from a single sample sequenced in a study of cytomegalovirus exposure and HLA in healthy donors. Libraries were prepared by immunoSEQ multiplex PCR; TCRdb keeps only in-frame clonotypes and omits some of them. The repertoire holds approximately 150,000 clones, with approximately 89% as singletons. The material sequenced was PBMCs. Every receptor here comes from a man aged 18 to 35 in good health and CMV-seropositive.

The CDR3 protein is CASTNAGEQYF. The CDR3 DNA follows: TGTGCCAGCACCAACGCCGGGGAGCAGTACTTC. This chain joins TRBV6-5 and TRBJ2-7, with unresolved D. V dropped 7 bases and J dropped 7 bases, with 11 bases sitting between them. From germline, CDR1 is MNHEY and CDR2 SVGAGI. CDR3 length equals 11 residues.

V usage is TRBV6-4 and J usage is TRBJ1-6; the D gene is possibly TRBD1 (5 bases). CDR3 length: 14 residues. The ends were cut back, 6 bases at V and 5 bases at J, with 11 bases in the middle. The germline V gene has CDR1 MRHNA and CDR2 SNTAGT. The CDR3 here is CASRVVGDNSPLHF. The CDR3 DNA reads as TGTGCCAGCAGAGTTGTAGGGGATAATTCACCCCTCCACTTT.

The chain couples TRBV11-2 to TRBJ2-3, with a possible D match to TRBD1 (5 bases). Germline V CDR1 and CDR2: SGHAT, FQNNGV. Deletions cut 1 base from V and 1 base from J, with 6 bases between. The CDR3 runs to 14 residues. As DNA, the CDR3 is TGTGCCAGCAGCTTAGCCAGGGGCACAGATACGCAGTATTTT. It codes for CASSLARGTDTQYF.

The CDR3 DNA reads TGCGCCAGCAGCTTATGGACTCGCCCGAACACTGAAGCTTTCTTT. Translating gives CASSLWTRPNTEAFF. This chain links TRBV5-1 with TRBJ1-1; D gene ambiguous. The V and J ends lost 2 bases and 1 base respectively, with 12 bases between them. CDR1 is SGHRS, CDR2 YFSETQ, per germline. The CDR3 extends over 15 amino acids. The full variable domain, completed using reference TRBV5-1 and TRBJ1-1, is KAGVTQTPRYLIKTRGQQVTLSCSPISGHRSVSWYQQTPGQGLQFLFEYFSETQRNKGNFPGRFSGRQFSNSRSEMNVSTLELGDSALYLCASSLWTRPNTEAFFGQGTRLTVV.

This clone was seen once. The V call is TRBV6-5, the J call TRBJ1-1, with D possibly being TRBD1 (5 bases). Germline CDR1 reads MNHEY; CDR2 reads SVGAGI. CDR3 length: 15 amino acids. Trimming removed 0 bases from V and 5 bases from J, with 13 bases in between. The CDR3 reads CASSYSDQGRTEAFF. The CDR3 DNA follows: TGTGCCAGCAGTTACTCGGACCAGGGTCGAACTGAAGCTTTCTTT.

This rearrangement joins TRBV18 to TRBJ2-7; 7 bases map to TRBD1. Per the germline V gene, CDR1 is KGHSH and CDR2 is LQKENI. This CDR3 contains 14 residues. J lost 4 bases, V lost 3 bases, and 6 bases had no gene match. The CDR3 loop reads CASSPGQTLYEQYF. The CDR3 DNA follows: TGTGCCAGCTCACCGGGACAGACCCTGTACGAGCAGTACTTC.

The CDR3 DNA sequence: TGCGCCAGCAGCGGGACTAGCGGGAGGGCCTTCACAGATACGCAGTATTTT. It encodes CASSGTSGRAFTDTQYF. This rearrangement joins TRBV5-1 to TRBJ2-3; TRBD2 aligns across 16 bases. The CDR3 spans 17 residues. Trimming removed 4 bases from V and 2 bases from J; junction bases left unmatched: 4. CDR1 is SGHRS, CDR2 YFSETQ, per germline.

This clone was seen only once. The chain is built from TRBV28 and TRBJ2-3; 8 bases line up with TRBD1. CDR3 length: 15 amino acids. CDR1 is MDHEN, CDR2 SYDVKM, per germline. V dropped 7 bases and J dropped 3; count of bases not matched to a gene: 9. The CDR3 DNA is TGTGCCAGCATCCTTCAGGGGGCGGGGACAGATACGCAGTATTTT. Encoded protein: CASILQGAGTDTQYF.

This chain connects TRBV28 to TRBJ2-3; 7 bases are shared with TRBD2. CDR3 length: 15 residues. The germline V gene encodes CDR1 MDHEN and CDR2 SYDVKM. The J segment lost 2 bases and the V segment lost 3 bases, leaving 5 bases of the junction unmatched. The chain's CDR3 is CASSFMAGDTDTQYF. CDR3 DNA sequence: TGTGCCAGCAGTTTCATGGCGGGGGACACAGATACGCAGTATTTT.

This clone was observed once. V and J are TRBV6-6 and TRBJ2-3; TRBD2 aligns across 11 bases. CDR3 length equals 15 residues. The germline V gene has CDR1 MNHNY and CDR2 SVGAGI (reference sequence). V dropped 4 bases and J dropped 0; count of bases not matched to a gene: 0. The CDR3 nucleotides read TGTGCCAGCAGTTTAGCGGGAGGGAGCACAGATACGCAGTATTTT. The encoded protein is CASSLAGGSTDTQYF.

This sequence joins TRBV7-8 and TRBJ2-7, with 10 nucleotides matching TRBD2. This CDR3 is built from 19 residues. With V trimmed by 1 base and J by 4 bases, 16 bases remained unmatched. CDR1 and CDR2 (germline): SGHVS, FQNEAQ. The CDR3 is CASSLVLGWASGSGYEQYF. CDR3 nucleotide sequence: TGTGCCAGCAGCTTAGTTTTAGGGTGGGCTAGCGGGAGTGGGTACGAGCAGTACTTC.

This sequence joins TRBV27 and TRBJ2-5, with D possibly matching TRBD1 (5 bases). There are 14 residues in the CDR3. Trimming pared 0 bases from V and 6 bases from J, leaving 11 bases between. The V gene's germline CDR1 is MNHEY and CDR2 SMNVEV (reference sequence). DNA for the CDR3: TGTGCCAGCAGTTTATCGATTGGGGCGAAGACCCAGTACTTC. Its translation: CASSLSIGAKTQYF.

This clone was seen a few times. The J gene is TRBJ2-7, the V gene TRBV25-1; a weak D match, TRBD2 (6 bases). The CDR3 is 12 residues long. V gave up 5 bases and J gave up 5 bases, with 10 bases separating them. Germline assignment: CDR1 MGHDK and CDR2 SYGVNS. In DNA, the CDR3 is TGTGCCAGCAGTCGCGGGGTCGACGAGCAGTACTTC. Translating it yields CASSRGVDEQYF.

The rearrangement joins TRBV29-1 to TRBJ1-2, with a possible D match to TRBD1 (6 bases). Germline V gives CDR1 SQVTM, CDR2 ANQGSEA. The CDR3 runs 14 residues. V shed 1 base and J shed 2 bases, with 11 bases lying between them. CDR3 nucleotides: TGCAGCGTTGAAGGGGGGCAGAAAAACTATGGCTACACCTTC. Amino acid sequence: CSVEGGQKNYGYTF.

This chain links TRBV6-4 with TRBJ2-2; 7 bases match TRBD1. This CDR3 is built from 14 residues. Per germline, CDR1 MRHNA and CDR2 SNTAGT. V gave up 2 bases and J gave up 11 bases; unmatched junction bases: 8. CDR3 in amino acids: CASSDQGESRELFF. The CDR3 nucleotides read TGTGCCAGCAGTGACCAGGGGGAGTCGAGAGAGCTGTTTTTT.